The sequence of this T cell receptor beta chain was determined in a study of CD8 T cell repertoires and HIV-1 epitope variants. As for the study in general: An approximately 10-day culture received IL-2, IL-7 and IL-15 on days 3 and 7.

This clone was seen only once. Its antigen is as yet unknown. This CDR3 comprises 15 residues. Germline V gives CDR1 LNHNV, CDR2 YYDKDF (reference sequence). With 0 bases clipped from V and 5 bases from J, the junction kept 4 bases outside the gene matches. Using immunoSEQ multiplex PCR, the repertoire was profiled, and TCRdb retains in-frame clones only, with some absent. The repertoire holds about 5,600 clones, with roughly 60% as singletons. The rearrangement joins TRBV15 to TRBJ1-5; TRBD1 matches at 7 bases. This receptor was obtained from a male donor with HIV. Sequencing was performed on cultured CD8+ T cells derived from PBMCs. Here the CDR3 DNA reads TGTGCCACCAGCAGAGATGACAGGGTAGATCAGCCCCAGCATTTT. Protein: CATSRDDRVDQPQHF. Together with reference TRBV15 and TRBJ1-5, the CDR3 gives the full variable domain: DAMVIQNPRYQVTQFGKPVTLSCSQTLNHNVMYWYQQKSSQAPKLLFHYYDKDFNNEADTPDNFQSRRPNTSFCFLDIRSPGLGDTAMYLCATSRDDRVDQPQHFGDGTRLSIL.